This TCR beta chain was documented in a study of persistence of HIV-infected CD4 T cells. Study summary: Antigen stimulation activated a lower proportion of cells, more of them memory, than anti-CD3/anti-CD28 stimulation. Study-level points and caveats: Proviral oligoclonality tracked with TCR oligoclonality within the same sorted cells.

Cells were stimulated nonspecifically with anti-CD3/anti-CD28 magnetic beads. Sorting selected CD4+ T cells upregulating both CD40 ligand and CD69. These HIV-1-infected adults initiated suppressive ART in chronic infection. CD8-depleted PBMCs were stimulated 18 hours with anti-CD28/CD49d costimulation, CD40-blocking antibody and enfuvirtide. The CDR3 has 17 residues. Germline V gives CDR1 LGHDT, CDR2 YNNKEL (reference sequence). Between the trimmed V and J ends, which lost 2 bases and 10 bases, there was a span of 21 bases. Sequencing used immunoSEQ version 4 in survey mode. Generated by immunoSEQ multiplex PCR, the TCRdb table keeps only in-frame clones and is missing some. Among 44,000 or so clones listed, roughly 92% were seen once. This clone was seen just once. Antigen specificity is unknown.

This specimen consisted of CD4+ T cells sorted from PBMCs after 18-hour stimulation, obtained from a patient who received antiretroviral therapy. The chain uses TRBV3-1 (or the pseudogene TRBV3-2) and TRBJ1-6; a possible D gene is TRBD1 (6 bases). This TCR came from an adult man with HIV who was CMV-seropositive. CDR3 in DNA: TGTGCCAGCAGCCAAAGCGCGATACAGGGTTTCGACTCACCCCTCCACTTT. Amino acid sequence: CASSQSAIQGFDSPLHF.